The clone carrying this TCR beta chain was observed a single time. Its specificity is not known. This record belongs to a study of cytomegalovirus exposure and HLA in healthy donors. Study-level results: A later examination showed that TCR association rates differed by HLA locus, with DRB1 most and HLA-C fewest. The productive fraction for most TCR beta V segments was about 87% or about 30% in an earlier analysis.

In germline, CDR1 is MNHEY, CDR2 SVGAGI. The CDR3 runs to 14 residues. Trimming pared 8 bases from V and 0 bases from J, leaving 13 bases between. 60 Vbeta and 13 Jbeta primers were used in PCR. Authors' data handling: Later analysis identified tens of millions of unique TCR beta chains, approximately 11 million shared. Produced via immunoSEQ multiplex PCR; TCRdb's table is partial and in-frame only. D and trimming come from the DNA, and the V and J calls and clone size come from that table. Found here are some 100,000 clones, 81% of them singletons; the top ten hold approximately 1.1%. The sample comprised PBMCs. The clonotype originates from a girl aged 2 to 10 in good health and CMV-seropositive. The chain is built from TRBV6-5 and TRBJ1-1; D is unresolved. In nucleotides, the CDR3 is TGTGCCAGCGGGCAGGCCGGAATGAACACTGAAGCTTTCTTT. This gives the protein CASGQAGMNTEAFF.